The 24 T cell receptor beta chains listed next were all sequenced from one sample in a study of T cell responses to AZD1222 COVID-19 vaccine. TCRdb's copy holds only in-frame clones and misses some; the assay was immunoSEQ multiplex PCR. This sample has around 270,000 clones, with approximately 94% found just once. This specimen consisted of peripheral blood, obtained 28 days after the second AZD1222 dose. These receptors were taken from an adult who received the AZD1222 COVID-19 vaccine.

This chain's CDR3 is CAISSGLSGMGYNEQFF. The CDR3 bases are TGTGCCATCAGCTCCGGACTCTCGGGGATGGGCTACAATGAGCAGTTCTTC. The V and J genes are TRBV10-3 and TRBJ2-1; maybe TRBD2 (5 bases). CDR3 length equals 17 residues. Germline V gene lookup returns CDR1 ENHRY and CDR2 SYGVKD. V dropped 6 bases and J dropped 3 bases, with 21 bases sitting between them.

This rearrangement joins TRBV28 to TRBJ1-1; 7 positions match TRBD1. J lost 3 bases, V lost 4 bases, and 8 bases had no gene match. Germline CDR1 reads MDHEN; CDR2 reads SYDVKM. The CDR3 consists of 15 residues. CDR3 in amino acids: CASSSPPQGDTEAFF. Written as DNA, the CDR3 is TGTGCCAGCAGTTCCCCCCCCCAGGGGGACACTGAAGCTTTCTTT.

CDR3 in DNA: TGTGCCAGCAGTTACGCGGGTTTACCCTATGGCTACACCTTC. It translates to CASSYAGLPYGYTF. The V call is TRBV6-2 or TRBV6-3, the J call TRBJ1-2; no clear D gene. Trimming took off 2 bases at V and 4 bases at J, with 11 bases between the two ends. The length of the CDR3 is 14 residues. The V gene's germline CDR1 is MNHEY and CDR2 SVGEGT.

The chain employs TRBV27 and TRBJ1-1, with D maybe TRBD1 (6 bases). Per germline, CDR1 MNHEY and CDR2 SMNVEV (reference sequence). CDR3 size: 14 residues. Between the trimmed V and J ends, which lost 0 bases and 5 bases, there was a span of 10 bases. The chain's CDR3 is CASSLSFTGTEAFF. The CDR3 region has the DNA TGTGCCAGCAGTTTATCCTTTACAGGGACTGAAGCTTTCTTT.

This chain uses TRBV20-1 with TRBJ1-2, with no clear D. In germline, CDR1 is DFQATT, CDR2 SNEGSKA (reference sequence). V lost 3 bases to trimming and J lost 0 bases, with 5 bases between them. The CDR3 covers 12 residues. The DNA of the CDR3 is TGCAGTGCTAGTCACCCTAACTATGGCTACACCTTC. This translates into CSASHPNYGYTF.

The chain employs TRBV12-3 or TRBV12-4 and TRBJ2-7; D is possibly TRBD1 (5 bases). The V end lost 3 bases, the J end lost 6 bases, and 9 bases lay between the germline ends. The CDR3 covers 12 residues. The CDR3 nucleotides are TGTGCCAGCAGTTTGATGGGGCCCGAGCAGTACTTC. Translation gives CASSLMGPEQYF.

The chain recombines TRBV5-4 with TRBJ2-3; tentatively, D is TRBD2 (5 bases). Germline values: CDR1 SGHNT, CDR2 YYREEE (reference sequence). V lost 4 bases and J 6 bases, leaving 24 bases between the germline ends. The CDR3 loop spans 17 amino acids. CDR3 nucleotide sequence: TGTGCCAGCAGCCCTCGTATTGTTGGCGGGCCCACGGATACGCAGTATTTT. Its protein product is CASSPRIVGGPTDTQYF. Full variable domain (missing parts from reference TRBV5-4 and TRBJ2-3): ETGVTQSPTHLIKTRGQQVTLRCSSQSGHNTVSWYQQALGQGPQFIFQYYREEENGRGNFPPRFSGLQFPNYSSELNVNALELDDSALYLCASSPRIVGGPTDTQYFGPGTRLTVL.

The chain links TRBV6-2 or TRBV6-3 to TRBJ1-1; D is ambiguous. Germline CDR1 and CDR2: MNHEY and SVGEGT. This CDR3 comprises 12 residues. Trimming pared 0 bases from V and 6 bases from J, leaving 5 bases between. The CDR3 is CASSYSSPEAFF. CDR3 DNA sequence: TGTGCCAGCAGTTACTCCTCCCCTGAAGCTTTCTTT.

The CDR3 DNA reads TGTGCCAGCAGTGATATGGGGAACACCGGGGAGCTGTTTTTT. It yields the protein CASSDMGNTGELFF. This chain links TRBV2 with TRBJ2-2; D call uncertain. V lost 3 bases to trimming and J lost 1 base, with 6 bases between them. The CDR3 runs to 14 residues. CDR1 and CDR2 (germline): SNHLY, FYNNEI.

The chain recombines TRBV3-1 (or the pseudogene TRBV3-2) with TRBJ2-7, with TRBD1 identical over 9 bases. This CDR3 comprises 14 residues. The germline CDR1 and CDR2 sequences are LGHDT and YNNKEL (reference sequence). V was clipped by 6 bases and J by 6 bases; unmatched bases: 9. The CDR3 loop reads CASRPPGQGGEQYF. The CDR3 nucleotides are TGTGCCAGCAGGCCCCCGGGACAGGGAGGCGAGCAGTACTTC.

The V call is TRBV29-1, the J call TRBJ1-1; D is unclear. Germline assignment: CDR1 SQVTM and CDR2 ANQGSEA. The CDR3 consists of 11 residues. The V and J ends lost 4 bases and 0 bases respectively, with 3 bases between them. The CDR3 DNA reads TGCAGCGTTGGATTGAACACTGAAGCTTTCTTT. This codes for CSVGLNTEAFF.

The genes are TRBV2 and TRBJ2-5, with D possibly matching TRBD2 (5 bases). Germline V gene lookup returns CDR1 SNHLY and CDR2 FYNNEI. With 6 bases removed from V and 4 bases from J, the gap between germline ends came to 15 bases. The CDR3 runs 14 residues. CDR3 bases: TGTGCCAGCAGCCCCGGACTTTCGAGAGAGACCCAGTACTTC. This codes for CASSPGLSRETQYF. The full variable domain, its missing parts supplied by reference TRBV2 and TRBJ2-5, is EPEVTQTPSHQVTQMGQEVILRCVPISNHLYFYWYRQILGQKVEFLVSFYNNEISEKSEIFDDQFSVERPDGSNFTLKIRSTKLEDSAMYFCASSPGLSRETQYFGPGTRLLVL.

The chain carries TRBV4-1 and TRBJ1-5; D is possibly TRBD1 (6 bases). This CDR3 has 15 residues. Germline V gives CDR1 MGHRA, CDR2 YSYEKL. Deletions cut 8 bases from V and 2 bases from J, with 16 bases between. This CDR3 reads CASGWTVTGNQPQHF. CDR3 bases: TGCGCCAGCGGATGGACAGTAACGGGCAATCAGCCCCAGCATTTT.

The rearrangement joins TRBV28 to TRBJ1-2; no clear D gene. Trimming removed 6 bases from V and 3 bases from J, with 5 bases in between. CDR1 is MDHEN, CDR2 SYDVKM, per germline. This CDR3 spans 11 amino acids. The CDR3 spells CASRNYYGYTF. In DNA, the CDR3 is TGTGCCAGCAGGAACTACTATGGCTACACCTTC.

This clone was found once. The CDR3 DNA reads TGTGCCAGCAGTCTCCCCTATTCCTACGAGCAGTACTTC. It is translated as CASSLPYSYEQYF. V is TRBV27 and J is TRBJ2-7; no firm D call. The CDR3 loop spans 13 amino acids. Germline assignment: CDR1 MNHEY and CDR2 SMNVEV (reference sequence). Deletions cut 5 bases from V and 1 base from J, with 9 bases between.

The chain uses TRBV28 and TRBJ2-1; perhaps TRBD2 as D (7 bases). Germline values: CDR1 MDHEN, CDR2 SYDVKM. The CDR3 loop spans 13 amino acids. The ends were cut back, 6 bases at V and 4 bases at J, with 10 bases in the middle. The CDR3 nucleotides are TGTGCCAGCAGGGGGGGGCCATACAATGAGCAGTTCTTC. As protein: CASRGGPYNEQFF.

CDR3 loop: CAWASGFEKLFF. The CDR3 nucleotides are TGTGCCTGGGCGTCTGGGTTTGAAAAACTGTTTTTT. This sequence joins TRBV30 and TRBJ1-4; no reliable D call. The CDR3 extends over 12 amino acids. Deletions cut 5 bases from V and 7 bases from J, with 11 bases between. Germline-derived CDR1 and CDR2 are GTSNPN and SVGIG (reference sequence).

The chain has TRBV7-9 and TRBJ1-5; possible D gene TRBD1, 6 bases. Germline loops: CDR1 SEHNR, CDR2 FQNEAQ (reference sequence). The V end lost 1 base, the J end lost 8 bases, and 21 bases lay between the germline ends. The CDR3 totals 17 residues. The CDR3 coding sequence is TGTGCCAGCAGCTTAGGGCGGGCACAGGGAAGTATTGAGCCCCAGCATTTT. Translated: CASSLGRAQGSIEPQHF.

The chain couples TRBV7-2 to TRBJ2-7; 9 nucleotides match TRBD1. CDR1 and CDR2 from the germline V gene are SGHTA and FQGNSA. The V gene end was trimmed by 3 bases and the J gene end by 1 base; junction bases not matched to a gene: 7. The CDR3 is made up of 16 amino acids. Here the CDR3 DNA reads TGTGCCAGCAGCTTTCCGGGACAGGGCCTTTCCTACGAGCAGTACTTC. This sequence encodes CASSFPGQGLSYEQYF.

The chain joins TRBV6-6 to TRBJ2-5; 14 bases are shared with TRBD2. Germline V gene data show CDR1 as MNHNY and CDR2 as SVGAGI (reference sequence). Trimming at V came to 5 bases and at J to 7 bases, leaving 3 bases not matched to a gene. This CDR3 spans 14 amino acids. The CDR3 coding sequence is TGTGCCAGCAGTCCGACTAGCGGGAGGGGGACCCAGTACTTC. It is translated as CASSPTSGRGTQYF.

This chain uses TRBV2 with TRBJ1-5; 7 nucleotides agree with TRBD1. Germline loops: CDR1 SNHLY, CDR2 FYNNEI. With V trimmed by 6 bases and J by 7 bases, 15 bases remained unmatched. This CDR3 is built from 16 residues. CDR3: CASRGNTDRAGQPQHF. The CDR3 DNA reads TGTGCCAGCAGGGGAAATACCGACAGGGCGGGACAGCCCCAGCATTTT. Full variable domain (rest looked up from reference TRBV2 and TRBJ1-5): EPEVTQTPSHQVTQMGQEVILRCVPISNHLYFYWYRQILGQKVEFLVSFYNNEISEKSEIFDDQFSVERPDGSNFTLKIRSTKLEDSAMYFCASRGNTDRAGQPQHFGDGTRLSIL.

The CDR3 region has the DNA TGTGCCAGCAGCTTACCAGCGGGCTACGAGCAGTACTTC. This codes for CASSLPAGYEQYF. The rearrangement joins TRBV7-8 to TRBJ2-7; a possible D gene is TRBD2 (6 bases). This CDR3 is 13 amino acids long. V dropped 2 bases and J dropped 3 bases, with 8 bases sitting between them. Germline V gene data show CDR1 as SGHVS and CDR2 as FQNEAQ.

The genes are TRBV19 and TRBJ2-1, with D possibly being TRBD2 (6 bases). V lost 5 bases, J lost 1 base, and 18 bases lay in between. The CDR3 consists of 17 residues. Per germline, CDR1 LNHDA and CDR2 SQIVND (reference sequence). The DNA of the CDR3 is TGTGCCAGTAGTCCCCTACTAGGCGCGGGATCCTACAATGAGCAGTTCTTC. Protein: CASSPLLGAGSYNEQFF.

CDR3 protein: CASSPPSERNIQYF. The CDR3 DNA reads TGTGCCAGCTCACCACCGTCAGAGAGAAACATTCAGTACTTC. The chain couples TRBV18 to TRBJ2-4; no reliable D call. Between the trimmed V and J ends, which lost 0 bases and 6 bases, there was a span of 9 bases. This CDR3 contains 14 residues. Germline V gene lookup returns CDR1 KGHSH and CDR2 LQKENI. The full variable domain, with the rest looked up from reference TRBV18 and TRBJ2-4, is NAGVMQNPRHLVRRRGQEARLRCSPMKGHSHVYWYRQLPEEGLKFMVYLQKENIIDESGMPKERFSAEFPKEGPSILRIQQVVRGDSAAYFCASSPPSERNIQYFGAGTRLSVL.